A single sample is the source of the 10 T cell receptor beta chains below, sequenced in a study of blood T cell repertoires in COVID-19 (dated by TCRdb to 2019 to 2021). Library construction relied on the immunoSEQ multiplex PCR assay. This immuneACCESS table, as held by TCRdb, lists in-frame sequences with V and J called but not all clones. Of the missing ones, under half trace to an unresolved V gene in checked studies; the others have no known cause. The sample table holds about 59,000 clones, of which about nine tenths were seen once. Over 7.5% of the sample belongs to the ten largest clones. Input material: peripheral blood. Receptor source: a human donor in a cohort sampled during active COVID-19.

The chain couples TRBV6-1 to TRBJ2-5; tentatively, D is TRBD1 (6 bases). The CDR3 length is 16 residues. CDR1 and CDR2 (germline): MNHNS, SASEGT. Between the trimmed V and J ends, which lost 4 bases and 4 bases, there was a span of 19 bases. CDR3 bases: TGTGCCAGCAGTGCACCCGGGAACAGGGTATTAGAGACCCAGTACTTC. This translates into CASSAPGNRVLETQYF.

The chain is built from TRBV7-2 and TRBJ2-1; 9 nucleotides match TRBD1. This CDR3 is 14 amino acids long. Germline loops: CDR1 SGHTA, CDR2 FQGNSA. V lost 4 bases and J lost 4; bases outside the gene matches: 2. In nucleotides, the CDR3 is TGTGCCAGCAGCTCCGGACAGGGGTACAATGAGCAGTTCTTC. It specifies CASSSGQGYNEQFF.

The chain links TRBV5-1 to TRBJ2-1; D gene uncertain. V was trimmed by 0 bases and J by 0 bases, leaving 10 bases between them. This CDR3 comprises 16 residues. Germline lookup yields CDR1 SGHRS and CDR2 YFSETQ. The CDR3 DNA sequence: TGCGCCAGCAGCTTGGTGGTCAGTCACTCCTACAATGAGCAGTTCTTC. Translated, it gives CASSLVVSHSYNEQFF.

The V and J genes are TRBV5-6 and TRBJ2-5; no clear D gene. The germline V gene has CDR1 SGHDT and CDR2 YYEEEE. The CDR3 covers 13 residues. V shed 5 bases and J shed 5 bases, with 13 bases lying between them. The CDR3 nucleotides read TGTGCCAGCAGAACGTCAGGTCGGGAGACCCAGTACTTC. This gives the protein CASRTSGRETQYF. Full variable domain (missing parts from reference TRBV5-6 and TRBJ2-5): DAGVTQSPTHLIKTRGQQVTLRCSPKSGHDTVSWYQQALGQGPQFIFQYYEEEERQRGNFPDRFSGHQFPNYSSELNVNALLLGDSALYLCASRTSGRETQYFGPGTRLLVL.

This chain joins TRBV14 and TRBJ2-7; D gene unclear. From germline, CDR1 is SGHDN and CDR2 FVKESK. Trimming took off 5 bases at V and 4 bases at J, with 18 bases between the two ends. This CDR3 spans 15 amino acids. CDR3 DNA sequence: TGTGCCAGCAGCAATTCCGCGGTACCTTTTTACGAGCAGTACTTC. It translates to CASSNSAVPFYEQYF.

The chain uses TRBV28 and TRBJ2-7, with 11 bases that match TRBD2. Trimming cost V 4 bases and J 2 bases; bases outside gene matches: 10. Germline V gene sequence: CDR1 MDHEN, CDR2 SYDVKM. CDR3 length equals 17 residues. CDR3 nucleotide sequence: TGTGCCAGCAGTTCACCAGTAGGGACTAGCGGAGCCTACGAGCAGTACTTC. This translates into CASSSPVGTSGAYEQYF. Using reference TRBV28 and TRBJ2-7 for the parts outside the CDR3, the full variable domain is DVKVTQSSRYLVKRTGEKVFLECVQDMDHENMFWYRQDPGLGLRLIYFSYDVKMKEKGDIPEGYSVSREKKERFSLILESASTNQTSMYLCASSSPVGTSGAYEQYFGPGTRLTVT.

CDR3 coding DNA: TGTGCCAGTTCCGACAGCCACACCGGGGAGCTGTTTTTT. Translating it yields CASSDSHTGELFF. This rearrangement joins TRBV19 to TRBJ2-2, with a weak D call TRBD1 (5 bases). The length of the CDR3 is 13 residues. In germline, CDR1 is LNHDA, CDR2 SQIVND (reference sequence). V was cut by 8 bases and J by 3 bases, with 10 bases left in between. The entire variable domain, with the rest obtained from reference TRBV19 and TRBJ2-2, is as follows: DGGITQSPKYLFRKEGQNVTLSCEQNLNHDAMYWYRQDPGQGLRLIYYSQIVNDFQKGDIAEGYSVSREKKESFPLTVTSAQKNPTAFYLCASSDSHTGELFFGEGSRLTVL.

The chain combines TRBV30 with TRBJ2-1; 7 bases are a match to TRBD2. CDR3 length equals 15 residues. V lost 2 bases and J lost 0; bases outside the gene matches: 4. Germline V lookup: CDR1 GTSNPN, CDR2 SVGIG (reference sequence). The CDR3: CAWSRGGSSYNEQFF. CDR3 bases: TGTGCCTGGAGTAGGGGCGGGAGCTCCTACAATGAGCAGTTCTTC.

The J gene is TRBJ2-1, the V gene TRBV7-2; 8 bases align to TRBD2. V shed 3 bases and J 5 bases; nucleotides not matched to a gene: 3. The CDR3 runs 14 residues. CDR1 and CDR2 (germline): SGHTA, FQGNSA. This chain's CDR3 is CASSFGSGDNEQFF. CDR3 bases: TGTGCCAGCAGCTTCGGTAGCGGGGACAATGAGCAGTTCTTC.

The chain recombines TRBV7-2 with TRBJ2-7, with D perhaps TRBD1 (5 bases). The CDR3 loop spans 13 amino acids. V was shortened by 0 bases and J by 4 bases, with 7 bases between the two germline ends. Germline V lookup: CDR1 SGHTA, CDR2 FQGNSA. CDR3 in amino acids: CASSLAQGYEQYF. CDR3 DNA: TGTGCCAGCAGCTTAGCCCAGGGTTACGAGCAGTACTTC.